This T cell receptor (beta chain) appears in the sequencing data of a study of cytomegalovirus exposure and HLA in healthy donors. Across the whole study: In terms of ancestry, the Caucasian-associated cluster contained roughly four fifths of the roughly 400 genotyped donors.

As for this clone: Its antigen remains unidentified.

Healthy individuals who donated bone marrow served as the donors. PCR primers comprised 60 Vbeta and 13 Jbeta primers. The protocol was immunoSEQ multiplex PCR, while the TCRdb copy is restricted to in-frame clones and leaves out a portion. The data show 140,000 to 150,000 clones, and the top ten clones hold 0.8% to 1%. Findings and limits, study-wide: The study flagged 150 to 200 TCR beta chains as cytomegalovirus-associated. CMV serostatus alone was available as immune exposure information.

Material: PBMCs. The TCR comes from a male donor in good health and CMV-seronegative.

The CDR3 here is CASSPGSSGNTIYF. DNA of the CDR3: TGCGCCAGCAGCCCAGGGTCCTCTGGAAACACCATATATTTT. The J gene is TRBJ1-3, the V gene TRBV5-1; possible D gene TRBD1, 5 bases. Trimming stripped 4 bases from V and 0 bases from J, with 8 bases between. From germline, CDR1 is SGHRS and CDR2 YFSETQ. CDR3 size: 14 residues.